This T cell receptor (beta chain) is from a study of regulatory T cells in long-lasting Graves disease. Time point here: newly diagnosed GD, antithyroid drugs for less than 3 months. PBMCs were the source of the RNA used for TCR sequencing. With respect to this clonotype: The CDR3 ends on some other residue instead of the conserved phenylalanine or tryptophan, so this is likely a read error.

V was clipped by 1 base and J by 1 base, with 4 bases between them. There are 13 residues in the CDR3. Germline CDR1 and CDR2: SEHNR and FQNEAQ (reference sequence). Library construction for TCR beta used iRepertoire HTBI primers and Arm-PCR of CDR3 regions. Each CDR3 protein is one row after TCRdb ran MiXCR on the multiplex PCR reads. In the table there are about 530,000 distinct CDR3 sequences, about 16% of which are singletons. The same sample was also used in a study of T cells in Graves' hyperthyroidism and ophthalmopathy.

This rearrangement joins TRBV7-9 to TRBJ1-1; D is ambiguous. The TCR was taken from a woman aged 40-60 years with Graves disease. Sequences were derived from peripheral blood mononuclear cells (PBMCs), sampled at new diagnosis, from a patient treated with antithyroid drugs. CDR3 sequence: CASSLGANTEAFV. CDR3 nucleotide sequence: TGTGCCAGCAGCTTAGGGGCGAACACTGAAGCTTTCGTT.